This T cell receptor beta chain is drawn from a study of OX40 agonist ivuxolimab in advanced cancers. General notes on the study: Ivuxolimab was a fully human IgG2 agonistic monoclonal antibody targeting the costimulatory receptor OX40 (CD134). The dose-escalation cohort was over 70% male with a mean age of about 65 years, ranging from roughly 20 to 80. The point of sequencing TCRbeta in the periphery was to test whether ivuxolimab changed TCR sequence diversity and drove clonal T-cell expansion. Prior anti-PD-1, anti-PD-L1 or anti-CTLA-4 therapy was permitted, and checkpoint inhibitors had been received by roughly 42% of dose-escalation patients. The paper covers the monotherapy dose-escalation part of the phase I ivuxolimab trial, which included N ≈ 52 patients. Intravenous ivuxolimab was administered to patients every 2 weeks at six dose levels: 0.01, 0.1, 0.3, 1.5, 3 and 10 mg/kg. Partial responses occurred in three dose-escalation patients, of whom one had hepatocellular carcinoma and two had cutaneous melanoma. Of the 50 to 55 patients in dose escalation, about 20 had hepatocellular carcinoma, about 15 had melanoma, 9 had renal cell carcinoma and 9 had head and neck cancer. What the work shows at the level of the full study, not this receptor alone: On average, CD8+ T cells showed more expanded clones than CD4+ T cells after ivuxolimab. Low levels of normalized T-cell clonal expansion were also shown by some nonresponding patients. Which antigens the clonally expanded peripheral T cells were specific for was not determined. At doses of 0.1 to 3.0 mg/kg, clonal expansion of both CD4+ and CD8+ blood T cells was observed from baseline to week 6. In the 0.1-3.0 mg/kg groups, partial responders were among the patients with the lowest normalized peripheral clonal expansion, particularly in CD8+ T cells.

As to this clone: Its recognized antigen is unknown. No base quality information exists; no much larger clone differs at one position.

The trial excluded patients who had a history of autoimmune disease or were on systemic immunosuppression. Peripheral blood for TCR sequencing was drawn from every dose cohort at baseline, at cycle 4 day 1 and at cycle 7 day 1. Samples came from an open-label, multicenter, first-in-human phase I dose-escalation trial of ivuxolimab. Adults with locally advanced or metastatic head and neck squamous cell, hepatocellular, melanoma or renal cell carcinoma were enrolled in the trial. CD4+ and CD8+ T cells were sorted separately from peripheral blood before TCR sequencing. To sequence the TCRbeta CDR3 region, genomic DNA was isolated from the sorted cells. The immunoSEQ Assay was used for sequencing of TCRbeta CDR3 regions. The clones in this table, taken by TCRdb from immuneACCESS, are in-frame only. Not every clone is retained; where verified, under half of the shortfall comes from an unresolved V gene, and the cause of the rest is unknown. This sample lists some 30,000 clones; 75% to 95% were detected once. The ten largest clones add up to over 4% of the sample.

The material sequenced was CD4+ or CD8+ T cells sorted from blood, taken in a trial of the OX40 agonist ivuxolimab. This clonotype originated in an adult with an advanced solid tumor such as melanoma, head and neck, liver or kidney cancer.

The nucleotides read TGTGCCAGCAGCTTAGTTAGCAGCAACACTGAAGCTTTCTTT. Its amino acids are CASSLVSSNTEAFF. This chain joins TRBV7-9 to TRBJ1-1; the D gene is unclear. The CDR3 holds 14 amino acids from the cysteine to the phenylalanine. Just CDR3 DNA is preserved here, 42 bases in frame from base 1. The CDR1 and CDR2 encoded by the germline V gene (reference sequence) are SEHNR and FQNEAQ. The junction shows trimming of 1 base on V and 2 bases on J, plus 8 bases between the germline ends.